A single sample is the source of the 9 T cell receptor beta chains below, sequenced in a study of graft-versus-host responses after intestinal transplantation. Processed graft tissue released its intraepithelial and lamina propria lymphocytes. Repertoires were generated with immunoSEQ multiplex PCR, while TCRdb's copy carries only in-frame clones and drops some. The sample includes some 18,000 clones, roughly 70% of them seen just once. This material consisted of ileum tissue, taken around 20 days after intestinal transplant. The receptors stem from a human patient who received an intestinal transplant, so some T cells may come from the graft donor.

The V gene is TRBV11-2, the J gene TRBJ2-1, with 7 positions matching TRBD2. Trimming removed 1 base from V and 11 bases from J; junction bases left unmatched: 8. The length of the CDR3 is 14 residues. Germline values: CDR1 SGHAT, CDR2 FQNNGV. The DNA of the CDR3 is TGTGCCAGCAGCTTAGGACTAGCAATCCGTAAGCAGTTCTTC. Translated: CASSLGLAIRKQFF.

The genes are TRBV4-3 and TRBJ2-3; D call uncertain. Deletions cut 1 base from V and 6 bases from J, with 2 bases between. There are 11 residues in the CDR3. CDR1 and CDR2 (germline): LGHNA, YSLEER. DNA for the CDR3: TGCGCCAGCAGCCAAGCGGATACGCAGTATTTT. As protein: CASSQADTQYF.

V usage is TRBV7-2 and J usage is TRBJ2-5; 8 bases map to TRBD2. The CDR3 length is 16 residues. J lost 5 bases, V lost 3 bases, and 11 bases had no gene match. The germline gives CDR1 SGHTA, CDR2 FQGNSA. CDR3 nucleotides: TGTGCCAGCAGCTTTCCCTATGTCGGGAGGGGGGAGACCCAGTACTTC. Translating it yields CASSFPYVGRGETQYF. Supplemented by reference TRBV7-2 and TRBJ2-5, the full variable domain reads GAGVSQSPSNKVTEKGKDVELRCDPISGHTALYWYRQSLGQGLEFLIYFQGNSAPDKSGLPSDRFSAERTGGSVSTLTIQRTQQEDSAVYLCASSFPYVGRGETQYFGPGTRLLVL.

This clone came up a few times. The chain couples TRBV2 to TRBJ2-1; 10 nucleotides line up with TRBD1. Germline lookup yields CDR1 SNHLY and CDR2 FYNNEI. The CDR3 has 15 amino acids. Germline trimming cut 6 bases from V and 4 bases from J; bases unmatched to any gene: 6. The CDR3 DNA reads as TGTGCCAGCAGGATTTGGGGACAGGGGTACAATGAGCAGTTCTTC. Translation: CASRIWGQGYNEQFF.

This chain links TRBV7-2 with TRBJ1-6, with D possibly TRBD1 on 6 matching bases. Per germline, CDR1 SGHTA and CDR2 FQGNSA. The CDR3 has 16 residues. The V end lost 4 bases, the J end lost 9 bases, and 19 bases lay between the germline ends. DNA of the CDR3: TGTGCCAGCAGCTCATGGGGTCCCGGGACATTTTCACCCCTCCACTTT. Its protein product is CASSSWGPGTFSPLHF.

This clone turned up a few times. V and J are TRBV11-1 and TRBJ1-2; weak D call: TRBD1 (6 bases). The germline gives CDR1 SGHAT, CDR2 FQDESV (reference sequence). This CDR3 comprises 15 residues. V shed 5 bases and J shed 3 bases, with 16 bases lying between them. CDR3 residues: CASSPTGTPYYGYTF. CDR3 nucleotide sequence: TGTGCCAGCAGCCCCACAGGGACGCCCTACTATGGCTACACCTTC.

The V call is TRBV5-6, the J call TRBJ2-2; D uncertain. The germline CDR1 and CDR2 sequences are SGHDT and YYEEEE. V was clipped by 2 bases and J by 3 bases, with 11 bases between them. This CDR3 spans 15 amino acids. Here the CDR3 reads CASSFHADYTGELFF. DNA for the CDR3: TGTGCCAGCAGCTTTCATGCAGATTACACCGGGGAGCTGTTTTTT.

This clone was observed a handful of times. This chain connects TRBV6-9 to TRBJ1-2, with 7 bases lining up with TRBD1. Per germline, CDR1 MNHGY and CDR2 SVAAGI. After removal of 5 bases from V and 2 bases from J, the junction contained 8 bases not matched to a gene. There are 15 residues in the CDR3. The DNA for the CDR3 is TGTGCCAGCAGTGAAGGGACAGCCCCGAACTATGGCTACACCTTC. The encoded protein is CASSEGTAPNYGYTF.

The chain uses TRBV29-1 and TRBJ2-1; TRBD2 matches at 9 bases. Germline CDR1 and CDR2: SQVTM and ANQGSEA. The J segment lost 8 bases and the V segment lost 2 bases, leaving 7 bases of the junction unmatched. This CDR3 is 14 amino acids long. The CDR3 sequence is CSVESSGIGDEQFF. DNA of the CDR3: TGCAGCGTTGAATCTAGCGGGATAGGGGATGAGCAGTTCTTC.